What follows describes a single T cell receptor (beta chain). No antigen is known for it. Base qualities are not at hand, and no much larger clone is one base apart. The data derive from a study of cytomegalovirus exposure and HLA in healthy donors (dated by TCRdb to the late 2010s). As for the study more broadly: According to an earlier analysis of a few hundred of the donors, some 170 million T cells yielded 117 million unique TCR beta sequences and approximately 300 Gb of sequence data. An early release covering 500 to 750 HLA-typed donors comprised 300 to 350 gigabases of sequencing data and tens of millions of unique TCR sequences. The genetic ancestry cluster associated with self-reported Caucasian donors included 80% to 90% of the approximately 400 genotyped donors. The study was designed to test whether signatures of past pathogen exposure could be identified by cataloging public T cell receptors. The T cell repertoires of 666 subjects were profiled by immunosequencing and related to cytomegalovirus serostatus. Along with the approximately 670-subject first cohort, a separate validation cohort of over a hundred different subjects was used. To predict cytomegalovirus infection status, the study combined high-throughput TCR immunosequencing, statistical association of individual TCRs with disease status, and machine learning. To study patterns of TCR occurrence, a later analysis re-analyzed previously published TCR beta repertoires from 550 to 800 donors and added high-resolution HLA genotyping. Rather than drawing on any new phenotypic data, the later analysis identified candidate immune exposures from TCR beta sequences and the way those sequences occurred across donors. An earlier analysis of several hundred of the donors applied high-throughput TCR beta sequencing to assess whether each TCR beta V gene segment acted as functional or pseudogenic. Donor age, sex, ethnicity and CMV serostatus were compiled alongside the repertoire data. A later genetic analysis used genome-wide SNP genotypes for about 60% of the 666 donors, treating that subset as a discovery cohort. All discovery cohort repertoires had been generated on a single sequencing platform. Class I and class II HLA loci were covered by the typing at four-digit resolution. Typing coverage varied by locus: roughly 629-630 donors for A, B, C, DRB1 and DQB1; under 550 for DQA1; more than 600 for DPA1; approximately 450 for DPB1. Roughly 5 DR-DQ haplotypes were handled as single units for association and clustering, since linkage in the cohort was strong. Across approximately 400 genotyped donors of the cohort, an average of about 240,000 unique TCR beta nucleotide sequences per donor were sequenced, and roughly 20% of those sequences were non-productive.

The library was obtained by the immunoSEQ multiplex PCR assay. For the multiplex PCR, a mixture combining 60 forward primers for TCR Vbeta segments and 13 reverse primers for TCR Jbeta segments was used. The CDR3 region of rearranged TCR beta genes was amplified from genomic DNA with a multiplex PCR assay. The Illumina HiSeq System was used to sequence the amplified TCR beta libraries as 87-base-pair reads. The published analysis was carried out like this. A later analysis tallied 75 million to 85 million unique TCR beta chains across the 666 repertoires, and some 10 million of those chains were shared by two or more donors. Raw reads were error-corrected and collapsed into unique sequences by a nearest-neighbor algorithm in which closely related sequences were merged to remove PCR and sequencing errors. To assign V, D and J gene segments, CDR3 sequences were aligned to IMGT reference sequences. For a sequence to be retained, a match of at least six nucleotides was required to both a V gene segment and a J gene segment. A rearrangement was called productive if the CDR3 had no stop codons and remained in frame with V and J, and every other rearrangement was called non-productive. Following IMGT convention, CDR3 was defined as the stretch from the second conserved V-encoded cysteine up to the conserved J-encoded phenylalanine. Sequences without an unambiguous match to a single V gene segment were excluded from the earlier analysis of a few hundred of the donors. An earlier analysis of fewer than 750 of the donors classified V segments as functional when productive rearrangements were above 56.7% and as segregating when the standard deviation between donors was above 5%. A statistical classification framework was developed to diagnose cytomegalovirus status using the catalog of TCR beta chain sequences. In a later analysis, V and J genes were assigned by comparing TCR nucleotide sequences against IMGT/GENE-DB human TR gene sequences. A later analysis assigned CDR3 sequences and most-parsimonious VDJ recombination scenarios with the TCRdist pipeline. In a later analysis, each TCR beta chain was defined by its CDR3 amino acid sequence together with its V-gene family, and reads lacking a unique V-gene family were excluded. A later analysis removed 500 to 600 highly shared, low-generation-probability nucleotide sequences to deal with suspected cross-contamination and a sequencing artifact. A later analysis calculated a clonal expansion index for each public chain from normalized within-repertoire ranks of inferred template counts. Generation probabilities in a later analysis came from a VDJ recombination model fitted to out-of-frame rearrangements, and those results were checked against IGoR. Hypergeometric tests were used in a later analysis to score TCR-TCR, TCR-HLA and TCR-CMV co-occurrence, with a repertoire-size bias correction applied to the TCR pairs. False discovery rates were estimated in a later analysis by permuting HLA or CMV assignments 20 times. A later analysis grouped co-occurring TCRs with DBSCAN, adding TCRdist sequence similarity when clustering within HLA-allele-positive subsets. Repertoires with fewer than 30,000 or more than 120,000 public chains were left out of co-occurrence clustering, as were five repertoires with anomalous nucleotide sharing. TCRdb mirrors the immuneACCESS table, restricted to in-frame sequences. Some clones are absent from its copies; in checked studies, under half trace to an unresolved V gene, and the reason for the others is unknown. The V and J calls and the clone size are those of that table, but D and trimming were determined from the DNA. In this sample the table shows tens of thousands of clones, over 70% of which occur a single time. 7% to 8.5% of the sample lies in the top ten.

The cohort consisted of 670 or so healthy bone marrow donors. Cohort members were all nominally healthy when sampled, although unrecorded immune exposures were likely present. The donor tested CMV seronegative, placing the donor among the 350 or so seronegative members of the cohort. Every donor gave a peripheral blood sample, and the peripheral blood mononuclear cells from that sample were used for TCR beta sequencing. Genomic DNA was extracted from the blood cell samples with the Qiagen DNeasy Blood Extraction Kit. What the work shows at the level of the full study, not this receptor alone: The 87-base-pair reads could not distinguish some IMGT-functional V segments, including TRBV6-2 and TRBV6-3, so those segments were excluded. In an earlier analysis of around 500 of the donors, most TCR beta V segments appeared in productive rearrangements about 87% or about 30% of the time, broadly matching IMGT annotations. The only immune exposure information available for the cohort was CMV serostatus. A cluster of highly shared sequence variants was judged likely to represent a technical artifact of the sequencing pipeline. A later analysis found that most CMV-associated TCR beta chains appeared HLA-restricted, with HLA associations seemingly driven largely by CMV exposure. The study gave a list of around 170 TCR beta chains associated with cytomegalovirus. In vitro tests confirmed that a few of the cytomegalovirus-associated TCR beta chains recognize cytomegalovirus antigens. When HLA alleles, especially DR and DQ, strongly co-occurred, attributing TCR associations to individual alleles was difficult. Sequencing depth was assumed to be roughly uniform across donors in the presence/absence analyses, though that assumption may not hold. A later analysis reported that several top co-occurrence clusters appeared linked to parvovirus B19, influenza, CMV and Epstein-Barr virus. While some public TCRs were present in many individuals, most TCR sequences turned up only very rarely across donors. Correlated functional status among segregating V segments might be attributable to linkage disequilibrium, but an unknown experimental factor could not be ruled out. A further reported finding was that TCR beta sequences accurately predicted the HLA-A and HLA-B alleles for most subjects in the first cohort. HLA typing was unavailable for some donors at each locus, so association tests used only the typed subset. Specific HLA alleles were associated with 15,000 to 20,000 TCR beta sequences at a false discovery rate of 0.05 in a later analysis. In a later analysis, the rate of TCR association differed among HLA loci, with DRB1 alleles having the most associated TCRs and HLA-C alleles having the fewest. The authors suggested that the approach could potentially be generalized to other disease states and immunological phenotypes. In this cohort, only TCR beta chains were sequenced, and detectable features were limited by the absence of alpha or paired-chain data. In a later analysis, HLA-associated TCR beta chains showed more clonal expansion and lower generation probabilities than non-associated chains that were equally common. A later genetic analysis associated a missense DCLRE1C variant with V-gene and J-gene trimming of TCR beta chains, and an independent cohort replicated the association. Because counts were too low, some 16 rarely observed V segments, including chromosome 9 orphons, were excluded from the earlier analysis of a few hundred of the donors. According to a later genetic analysis, donors in an Asian-associated ancestry cluster had fewer N-insertions in productive TCRs than the roughly 700-donor mean. The classifier was reported to diagnose cytomegalovirus status with high specificity and sensitivity in both the original cohort and the validation cohort.

From the cysteine through the phenylalanine, the CDR3 covers 17 amino acids. Here the CDR3 DNA is all that survives: 51 bases in frame from base 1. Trimming accounts for 0 bases at V and 2 bases at J, while the number of junction bases matched to no gene is 5. The germline V gene encodes CDR1 SEHNR and CDR2 FQNEAQ (reference sequence). The rearrangement combines TRBV7-9 with TRBJ2-3; 10 central bases correspond to TRBD2. The sequence was collected from a woman aged 40 to 50 in good health and CMV-seronegative. Sequencing was performed on PBMCs. The encoded CDR3 is CASSLAKLAGHTDTQYF. The base sequence is TGTGCCAGCAGCTTAGCAAAACTAGCGGGGCACACAGATACGCAGTATTTT.